A single sample gave rise to the 10 T cell receptor beta chains below, sequenced in a study of blood T cell repertoires in COVID-19. TCRdb's copy holds only in-frame clones and misses some; the assay was immunoSEQ multiplex PCR. Among around 280,000 clones listed, under 90% were seen once. Sequencing was carried out using PBMCs or T cells enriched from blood (not recorded which). The receptor source for this set is a woman aged 40 to 55 who had recovered from COVID-19.

V and J are TRBV5-6 and TRBJ1-1, with 9 bases identical to TRBD1. CDR3 size: 15 residues. After removal of 5 bases from V and 2 bases from J, the junction contained 7 bases not matched to a gene. Germline-derived CDR1 and CDR2 are SGHDT and YYEEEE. The CDR3 nucleotides are TGTGCCAGCAGTTTTACAGGGGGCTTAAACACTGAAGCTTTCTTT. Translation gives CASSFTGGLNTEAFF. The entire variable domain, with the rest obtained from reference TRBV5-6 and TRBJ1-1, is as follows: DAGVTQSPTHLIKTRGQQVTLRCSPKSGHDTVSWYQQALGQGPQFIFQYYEEEERQRGNFPDRFSGHQFPNYSSELNVNALLLGDSALYLCASSFTGGLNTEAFFGQGTRLTVV.

CDR3 sequence: CASSPGTSGRTDTQYF. The CDR3 DNA is TGTGCCAGCAGCCCCGGGACTAGCGGGAGGACAGATACGCAGTATTTT. The chain uses TRBV5-4 and TRBJ2-3; 15 nucleotides line up with TRBD2. Germline values: CDR1 SGHNT, CDR2 YYREEE (reference sequence). The CDR3 length is 16 residues. Germline trimming cut 4 bases from V and 3 bases from J; bases unmatched to any gene: 3.

The CDR3 protein is CASSQAGSQAYGYTF. The CDR3 DNA reads as TGTGCCAGCAGCCAAGCAGGATCACAGGCGTATGGCTACACCTTC. The chain joins TRBV14 to TRBJ1-2; D might be TRBD1 (5 bases). V gave up 1 base and J gave up 5 bases, with 14 bases separating them. Germline CDR1 SGHDN, CDR2 FVKESK. The CDR3 loop spans 15 amino acids.

The chain links TRBV7-2 to TRBJ1-2, with D perhaps matching TRBD1 (5 bases). V lost 5 bases to trimming and J lost 2 bases, with 24 bases between them. This CDR3 has 18 amino acids. Germline assignment: CDR1 SGHTA and CDR2 FQGNSA. The CDR3 spells CASSPRIIVAGHNYGYTF. CDR3 coding DNA: TGTGCCAGCAGCCCCCGGATAATTGTCGCAGGGCACAACTATGGCTACACCTTC. The whole variable domain, remainder taken from reference TRBV7-2 and TRBJ1-2, is GAGVSQSPSNKVTEKGKDVELRCDPISGHTALYWYRQSLGQGLEFLIYFQGNSAPDKSGLPSDRFSAERTGGSVSTLTIQRTQQEDSAVYLCASSPRIIVAGHNYGYTFGSGTRLTVV.

This chain connects TRBV5-1 to TRBJ1-1; possible D gene TRBD1, 6 bases. The germline V gene encodes CDR1 SGHRS and CDR2 YFSETQ. This CDR3 comprises 15 residues. Trimming removed 1 base at V and 4 bases at J, with 14 bases between. The CDR3: CASSLMGGRGTEAFF. CDR3 DNA sequence: TGCGCCAGCAGCTTGATGGGGGGGCGAGGCACTGAAGCTTTCTTT.

This chain joins TRBV5-1 and TRBJ1-2, with D perhaps matching TRBD1 (6 bases). CDR3 size: 15 residues. V was shortened by 4 bases and J by 9 bases, with 22 bases between the two germline ends. Germline assignment: CDR1 SGHRS and CDR2 YFSETQ. CDR3 sequence reads: CASSHGLAGVGSYTF. The CDR3 nucleotides are TGCGCCAGCAGCCACGGCTTAGCAGGGGTCGGAAGCTACACCTTC.

The chain employs TRBV30 and TRBJ1-2; D is ambiguous. V gave up 6 bases and J gave up 8 bases, with 22 bases separating them. The CDR3 has 14 residues. Looked up from germline, CDR1 is GTSNPN and CDR2 is SVGIG (reference sequence). CDR3: CACIGRELSGGYTF. CDR3 coding DNA: TGTGCCTGCATCGGACGGGAACTCTCCGGGGGCTACACCTTC.

The V and J genes are TRBV5-1 and TRBJ2-7; TRBD1 might be the D (5 bases). Germline loops: CDR1 SGHRS, CDR2 YFSETQ. V dropped 0 bases and J dropped 8 bases, with 15 bases sitting between them. This CDR3 region has 14 residues. The CDR3 is CASSLEGQGGKQYF. CDR3 nucleotides: TGCGCCAGCAGCTTGGAGGGGCAGGGTGGGAAGCAGTACTTC.

This clone was found a few times. The chain recombines TRBV6-5 with TRBJ2-7, with 7 positions matching TRBD1. In germline, CDR1 is MNHEY, CDR2 SVGAGI. After removal of 7 bases from V and 1 base from J, the junction contained 7 bases not matched to a gene. The CDR3 totals 14 residues. CDR3: CASTPGTASYEQYF. The CDR3 region has the DNA TGTGCCAGCACCCCGGGGACAGCTTCCTACGAGCAGTACTTC.

The chain uses TRBV5-4 and TRBJ1-2; 7 nucleotides match TRBD1. The CDR3 runs 18 residues. CDR1 is SGHNT, CDR2 YYREEE, per germline (reference sequence). V lost 3 bases, J lost 4 bases, and 18 bases stayed unmatched. CDR3 region: CASSSAGSGGNLGYGYTF. CDR3 in DNA: TGTGCCAGCAGCTCTGCCGGGTCAGGGGGAAACCTCGGCTATGGCTACACCTTC.